This T cell receptor beta chain was identified in a study of T cell changes during pregnancy in multiple sclerosis. Produced via immunoSEQ multiplex PCR; TCRdb's table is partial and in-frame only. This table has around 57,000 clones, roughly 91% appearing once. Germline loops: CDR1 SSHAT, CDR2 FNYEAQ (reference sequence). This CDR3 spans 13 amino acids. Worth noting for this clone: Mismatch with germline at one junction end may stem from a read error.

This receptor was obtained from a female donor in good health, enrolled as a control in a pregnancy study. The gene calls are TRBV7-7 and TRBJ2-5, with D possibly TRBD2 on 6 matching bases. Sequenced material: peripheral blood, taken in the third trimester of pregnancy. In DNA form, the CDR3 reads TGTGCTAGCAGCCCGGGGGTGGGGGAGACCCAGTACTTC. Residues: CASSPGVGETQYF.